Listed below are T cell receptor beta chains from one sample, sequenced in a study of OX40 agonist ivuxolimab in advanced cancers. The assay was immunoSEQ multiplex PCR, and TCRdb's table has in-frame clones only and misses some. The sample shows tens of thousands of clones, less than 90% of them seen only once. The specimen comprised CD4+ or CD8+ T cells sorted from blood, sampled in a trial of the OX40 agonist ivuxolimab. The receptor set was obtained from an adult with an advanced solid tumor such as melanoma, head and neck, liver or kidney cancer. Each CDR3 is given with its conserved first and last residue. The D gene is left open where the match is weak. Clone size appears in some rows only: once, few, many, or a class for an expanded clone.

v_gene	j_gene	abundance	d_gene	CDR3aa	CDR3nt
TRBV7-9	TRBJ2-3	.	TRBD1	CASSFSLGGQSTDTQYF	TGTGCCAGCAGCTTTAGCCTTGGGGGACAGAGCACAGATACGCAGTATTTT
TRBV28	TRBJ2-6	.	.	CASSFLRQESSGANVLTF	TGTGCCAGCAGTTTTCTGAGACAGGAATCCTCTGGGGCCAACGTCCTGACTTTC
TRBV28	TRBJ2-5	.	TRBD1	CASSLEPGQGVQETQYF	TGTGCCAGCAGTTTGGAGCCGGGACAGGGGGTACAAGAGACCCAGTACTTC
TRBV4-3	TRBJ2-2	.	.	CASSQDNTGELFF	TGCGCCAGCAGCCAAGATAACACCGGGGAGCTGTTTTTT
TRBV2	TRBJ2-1	.	.	CASIPILGGNLYNEQFF	TGTGCCAGCATCCCCATTCTTGGCGGGAACCTCTACAATGAGCAGTTCTTC
TRBV5-6	TRBJ1-6	.	.	CASSTTGNSPLHF	TGTGCCAGCAGCACAACGGGTAATTCACCCCTCCACTTT
TRBV2	TRBJ2-7	.	.	CASSVGVAYEDEQYF	TGTGCCAGCAGTGTAGGGGTGGCCTATGAGGACGAGCAGTACTTC
TRBV2	TRBJ2-7	.	.	CASTPAWGARGDEQYF	TGTGCCAGCACCCCCGCCTGGGGGGCGCGGGGTGACGAGCAGTACTTC
TRBV5-5	TRBJ2-7	once	TRBD1	CASSLRDRGHEQYF	TGTGCCAGCAGCCTCCGGGACAGGGGCCACGAGCAGTACTTC
TRBV28	TRBJ1-1	.	TRBD1	CASSLWGTGEAFF	TGTGCCAGCAGTTTATGGGGGACAGGCGAAGCTTTCTTT
TRBV2	TRBJ1-5	.	.	CASSFGTGNQPQHF	TGTGCCAGCAGTTTCGGGACGGGTAATCAGCCCCAGCATTTT
TRBV7-6	TRBJ2-7	once	TRBD1	CASSLGQSSYEQYF	TGTGCCAGCAGCTTGGGACAGAGCTCCTACGAGCAGTACTTC
TRBV9	TRBJ2-7	.	TRBD2	CASSGRLAGGLSEQYF	TGTGCCAGCAGCGGAAGACTAGCGGGAGGCCTCTCCGAGCAGTACTTC
TRBV7-6	TRBJ2-3	.	.	CASSLAGKSDTQYF	TGTGCCAGCAGCTTAGCAGGGAAGTCGGATACGCAGTATTTT
TRBV30	TRBJ1-1	.	.	CAWRGGRRPEAFF	TGTGCCTGGAGGGGGGGGCGCAGACCTGAAGCTTTCTTT
TRBV6-1	TRBJ1-4	.	.	CASTTDTHEKLFF	TGTGCCAGCACAACAGACACTCATGAAAAACTGTTTTTT
TRBV19	TRBJ2-1	.	TRBD2	CASNTGLGSYNEQFF	TGTGCCAGTAATACCGGACTAGGCTCCTACAATGAGCAGTTCTTC
TRBV28	TRBJ1-5	.	.	CASSLGTGMDNQPQHF	TGTGCCAGCAGTTTAGGTACAGGGATGGACAATCAGCCCCAGCATTTT
TRBV4-2	TRBJ2-2	.	.	CASSPGGAGELFF	TGTGCCAGCAGCCCAGGTGGTGCCGGGGAGCTGTTTTTT
TRBV4-1	TRBJ2-7	.	.	CASSRFLALGGEQYF	TGCGCCAGCAGCCGATTCCTAGCGCTGGGTGGAGAGCAGTACTTC
TRBV6-1	TRBJ1-1	.	.	CASSEAMNTEAFF	TGTGCCAGCAGTGAAGCAATGAACACTGAAGCTTTCTTT
TRBV9	TRBJ2-2	.	TRBD1	CASSGQGNTGELFF	TGTGCCAGCAGCGGACAGGGAAACACCGGGGAGCTGTTTTTT
TRBV30	TRBJ2-5	once	TRBD2	CAWSVLREGFETQYF	TGTGCCTGGAGTGTACTGCGGGAGGGGTTTGAGACCCAGTACTTC
TRBV9	TRBJ2-1	.	.	CASSATNWEQFF	TGTGCCAGCAGCGCGACGAATTGGGAGCAGTTCTTC
TRBV7-9	TRBJ2-7	.	.	CASSLFPYEQYF	TGTGCCAGCAGCTTATTCCCCTACGAGCAGTACTTC
TRBV10-2	TRBJ1-2	once	.	CASRGWEENYGYTF	TGCGCCAGCAGGGGGTGGGAGGAAAACTATGGCTACACCTTC
TRBV14	TRBJ1-1	.	.	CASSPFDSREAFF	TGTGCCAGCAGCCCTTTCGACAGTCGTGAAGCTTTCTTT
TRBV13	TRBJ1-5	.	.	CASSQGGNQPQHF	TGTGCCAGCAGTCAGGGTGGCAATCAGCCCCAGCATTTT
TRBV13	TRBJ2-1	.	.	CASSLLEGYNEQFF	TGTGCCAGCAGCCTACTGGAGGGTTACAATGAGCAGTTCTTC
TRBV2	TRBJ1-1	.	TRBD1	CASSRRGQNTEAFF	TGTGCCAGCAGTCGCAGGGGGCAAAACACTGAAGCTTTCTTT
TRBV2	TRBJ1-5	.	TRBD1	CASSSPTGGSNQPQHF	TGTGCCAGCAGTTCCCCCACAGGGGGAAGCAATCAGCCCCAGCATTTT
TRBV2	TRBJ1-1	.	.	CASRRRELDTEAFF	TGTGCCAGCAGGCGACGGGAGTTGGACACTGAAGCTTTCTTT
TRBV5-8	TRBJ2-5	.	TRBD1	CASSLKRTGVRRETQYF	TGTGCCAGCAGCCTGAAGAGGACAGGGGTTAGGCGAGAGACCCAGTACTTC
TRBV19	TRBJ1-2	.	TRBD1	CASWDRGSYGYTF	TGTGCCAGTTGGGACAGGGGATCCTATGGCTACACCTTC
TRBV30	TRBJ2-7	.	.	CAWSVLFGYEQYF	TGTGCCTGGAGTGTACTTTTCGGCTACGAGCAGTACTTC
TRBV29-1	TRBJ1-1	.	.	CSVVSNTEAFF	TGCAGCGTTGTTTCGAACACTGAAGCTTTCTTT
TRBV7-8	TRBJ1-1	.	.	CASSFQENTEAFF	TGTGCCAGCAGCTTTCAGGAGAACACTGAAGCTTTCTTT
TRBV6-6	TRBJ1-1	.	.	CASSYEGVTEAFF	TGTGCCAGCAGTTATGAGGGGGTCACTGAAGCTTTCTTT
TRBV28	TRBJ1-2	.	.	CASSLQFEGYTF	TGTGCCAGCAGTTTACAATTTGAGGGCTACACCTTC
TRBV4-1	TRBJ2-3	.	TRBD2	CASSPGLAGGPSTDTQYF	TGCGCCAGCAGCCCCGGACTAGCGGGAGGGCCTAGCACAGATACGCAGTATTTT